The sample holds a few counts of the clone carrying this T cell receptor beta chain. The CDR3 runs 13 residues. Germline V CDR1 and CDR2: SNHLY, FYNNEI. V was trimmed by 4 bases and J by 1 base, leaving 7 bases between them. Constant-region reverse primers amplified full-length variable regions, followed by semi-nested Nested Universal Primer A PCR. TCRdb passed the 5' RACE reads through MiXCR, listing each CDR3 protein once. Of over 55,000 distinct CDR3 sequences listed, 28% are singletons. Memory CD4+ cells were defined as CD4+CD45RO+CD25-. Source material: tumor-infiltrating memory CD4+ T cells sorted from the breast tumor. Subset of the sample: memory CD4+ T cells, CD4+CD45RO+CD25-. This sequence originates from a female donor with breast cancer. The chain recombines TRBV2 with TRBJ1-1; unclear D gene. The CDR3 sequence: CASSAGKNTEAFF. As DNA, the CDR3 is TGTGCCAGCAGTGCCGGCAAGAACACTGAAGCTTTCTTT.